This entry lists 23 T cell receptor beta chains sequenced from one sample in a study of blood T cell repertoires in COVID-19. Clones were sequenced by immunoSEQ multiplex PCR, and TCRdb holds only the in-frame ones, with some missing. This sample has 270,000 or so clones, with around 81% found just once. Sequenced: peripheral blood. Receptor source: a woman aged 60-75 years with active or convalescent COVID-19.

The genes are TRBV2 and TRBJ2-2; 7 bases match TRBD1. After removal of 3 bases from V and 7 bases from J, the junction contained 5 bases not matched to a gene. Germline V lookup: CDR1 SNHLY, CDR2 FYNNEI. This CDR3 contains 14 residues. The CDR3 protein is CASSDLQGIGELFF. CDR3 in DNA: TGTGCCAGCAGTGACTTACAGGGGATCGGGGAGCTGTTTTTT.

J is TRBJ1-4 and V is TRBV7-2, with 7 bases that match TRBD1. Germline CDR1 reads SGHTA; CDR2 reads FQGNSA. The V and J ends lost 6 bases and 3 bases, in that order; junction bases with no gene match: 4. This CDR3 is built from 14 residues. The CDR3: CASSSQGANEKLFF. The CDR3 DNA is TGTGCCAGCAGTTCGCAGGGGGCTAATGAAAAACTGTTTTTT.

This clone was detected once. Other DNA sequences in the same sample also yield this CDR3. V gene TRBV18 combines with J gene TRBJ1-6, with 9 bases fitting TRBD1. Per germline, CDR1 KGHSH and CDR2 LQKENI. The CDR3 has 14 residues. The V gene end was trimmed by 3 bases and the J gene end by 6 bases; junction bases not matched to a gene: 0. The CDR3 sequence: CASSPGQGNSPLHF. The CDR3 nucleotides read TGTGCCAGCTCACCGGGACAGGGTAATTCACCCCTCCACTTT.

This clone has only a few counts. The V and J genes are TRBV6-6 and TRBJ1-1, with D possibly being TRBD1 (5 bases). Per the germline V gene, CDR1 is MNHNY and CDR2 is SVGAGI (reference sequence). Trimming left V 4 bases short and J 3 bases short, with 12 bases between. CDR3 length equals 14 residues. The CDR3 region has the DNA TGTGCCAGCAGTTCACTCGACAGTGACACTGAAGCTTTCTTT. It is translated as CASSSLDSDTEAFF.

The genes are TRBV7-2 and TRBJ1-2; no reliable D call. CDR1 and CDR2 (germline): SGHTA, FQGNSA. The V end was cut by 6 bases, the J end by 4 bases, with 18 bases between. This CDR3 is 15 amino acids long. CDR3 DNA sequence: TGTGCCAGCAGACGTCCGCAGAGGTTGGGCTATGGCTACACCTTC. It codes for CASRRPQRLGYGYTF.

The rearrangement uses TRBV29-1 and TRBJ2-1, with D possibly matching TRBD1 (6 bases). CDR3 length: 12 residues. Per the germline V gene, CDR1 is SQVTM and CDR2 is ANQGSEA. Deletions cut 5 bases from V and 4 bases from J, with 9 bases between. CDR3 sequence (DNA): TGCAGCGTTCGCGGACAGTACAATGAGCAGTTCTTC. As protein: CSVRGQYNEQFF.

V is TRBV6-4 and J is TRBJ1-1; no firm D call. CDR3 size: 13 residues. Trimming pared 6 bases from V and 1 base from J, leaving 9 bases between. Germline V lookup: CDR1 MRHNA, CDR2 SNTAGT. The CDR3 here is CASRLTENTEAFF. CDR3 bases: TGTGCCAGCAGGCTCACAGAGAACACTGAAGCTTTCTTT.

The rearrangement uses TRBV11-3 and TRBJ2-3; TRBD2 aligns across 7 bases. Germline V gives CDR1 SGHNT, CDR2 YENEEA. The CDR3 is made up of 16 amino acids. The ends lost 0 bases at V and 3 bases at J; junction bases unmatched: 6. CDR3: CASSLEGRAGTDTQYF. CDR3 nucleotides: TGTGCCAGCAGCTTAGAGGGTCGAGCGGGAACAGATACGCAGTATTTT.

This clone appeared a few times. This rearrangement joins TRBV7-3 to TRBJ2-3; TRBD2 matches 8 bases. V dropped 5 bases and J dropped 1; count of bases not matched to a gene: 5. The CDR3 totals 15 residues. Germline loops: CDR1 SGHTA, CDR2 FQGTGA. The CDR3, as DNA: TGTGCCAGCAGCCTTAGCGGGGTACGCACAGATACGCAGTATTTT. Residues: CASSLSGVRTDTQYF.

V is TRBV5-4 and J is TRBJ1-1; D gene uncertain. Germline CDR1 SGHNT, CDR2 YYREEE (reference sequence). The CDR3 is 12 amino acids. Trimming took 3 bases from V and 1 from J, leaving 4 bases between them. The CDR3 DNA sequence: TGTGCCAGCAGCTCGGGGAACACTGAAGCTTTCTTT. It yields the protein CASSSGNTEAFF.

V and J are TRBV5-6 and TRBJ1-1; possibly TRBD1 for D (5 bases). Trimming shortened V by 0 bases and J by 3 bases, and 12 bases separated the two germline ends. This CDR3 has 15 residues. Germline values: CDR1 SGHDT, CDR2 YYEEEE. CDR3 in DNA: TGTGCCAGCAGCTTGGTAGGCAGGGAGGACACTGAAGCTTTCTTT. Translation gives CASSLVGREDTEAFF.

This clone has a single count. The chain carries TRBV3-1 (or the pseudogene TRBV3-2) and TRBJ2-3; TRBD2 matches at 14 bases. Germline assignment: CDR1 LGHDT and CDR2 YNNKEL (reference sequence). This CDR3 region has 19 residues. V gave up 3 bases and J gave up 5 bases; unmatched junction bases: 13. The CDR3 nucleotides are TGTGCCAGCAGCCACTCACACAAAGGGACTAGCGGGGGAGGAGATACGCAGTATTTT. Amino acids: CASSHSHKGTSGGGDTQYF.

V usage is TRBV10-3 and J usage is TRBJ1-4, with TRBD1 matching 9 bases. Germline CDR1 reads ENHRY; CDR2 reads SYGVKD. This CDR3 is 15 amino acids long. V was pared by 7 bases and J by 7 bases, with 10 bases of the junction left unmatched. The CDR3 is CAINNKQGAGEKLFF. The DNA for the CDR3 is TGTGCCATCAACAACAAACAGGGGGCGGGTGAAAAACTGTTTTTT.

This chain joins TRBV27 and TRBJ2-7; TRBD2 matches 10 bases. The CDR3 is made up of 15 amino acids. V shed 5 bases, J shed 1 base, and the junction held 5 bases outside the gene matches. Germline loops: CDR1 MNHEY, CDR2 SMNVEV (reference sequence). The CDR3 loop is CASSTSTSGSYEQYF. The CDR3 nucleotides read TGTGCCAGCAGTACCTCGACTAGCGGGTCCTACGAGCAGTACTTC.

The CDR3 reads CASSLESNQPQHF. CDR3 nucleotide sequence: TGTGCCAGCAGCCTAGAGAGCAATCAGCCCCAGCATTTT. This chain joins TRBV12-3 or TRBV12-4 and TRBJ1-5; no firm D call. The CDR3 has 13 residues. The V gene lost 6 bases and the J gene lost 1 base, with 7 bases spanning the gap.

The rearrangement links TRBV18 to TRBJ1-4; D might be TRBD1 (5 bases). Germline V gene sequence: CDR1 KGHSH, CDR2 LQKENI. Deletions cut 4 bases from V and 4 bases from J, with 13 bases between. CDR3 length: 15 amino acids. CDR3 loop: CASSLRDGGNEKLFF. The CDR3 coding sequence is TGTGCCAGCTCACTCAGGGACGGGGGTAATGAAAAACTGTTTTTT.

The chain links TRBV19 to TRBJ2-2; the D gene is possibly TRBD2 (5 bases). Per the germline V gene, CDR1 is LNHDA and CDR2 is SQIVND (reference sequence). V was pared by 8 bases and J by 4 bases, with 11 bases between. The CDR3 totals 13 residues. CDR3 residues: CASSSGITGELFF. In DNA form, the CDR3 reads TGTGCCAGTTCCTCCGGGATCACCGGGGAGCTGTTTTTT.

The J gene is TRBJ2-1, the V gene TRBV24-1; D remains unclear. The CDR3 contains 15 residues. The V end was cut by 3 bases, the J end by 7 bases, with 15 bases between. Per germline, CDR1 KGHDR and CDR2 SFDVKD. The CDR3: CATSDTSAIGNEQFF. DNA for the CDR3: TGTGCCACCAGTGATACCTCTGCTATTGGTAATGAGCAGTTCTTC.

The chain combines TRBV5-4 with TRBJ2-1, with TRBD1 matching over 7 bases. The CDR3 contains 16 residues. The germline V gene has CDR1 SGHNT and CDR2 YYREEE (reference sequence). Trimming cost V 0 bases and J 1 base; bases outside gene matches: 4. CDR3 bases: TGTGCCAGCAGCTTGGGGGACAGTGGGTCCTACAATGAGCAGTTCTTC. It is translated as CASSLGDSGSYNEQFF.

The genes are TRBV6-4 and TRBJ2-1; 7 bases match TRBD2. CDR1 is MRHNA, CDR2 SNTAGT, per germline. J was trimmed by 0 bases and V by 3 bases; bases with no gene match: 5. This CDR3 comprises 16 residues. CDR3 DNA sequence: TGTGCCAGCAGTGAGTCGCGGGGGATCTCCTACAATGAGCAGTTCTTC. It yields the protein CASSESRGISYNEQFF.

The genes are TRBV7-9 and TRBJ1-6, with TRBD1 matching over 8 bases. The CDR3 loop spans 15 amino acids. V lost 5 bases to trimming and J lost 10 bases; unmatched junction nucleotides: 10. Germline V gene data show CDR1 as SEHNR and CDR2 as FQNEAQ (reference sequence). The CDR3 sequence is CASSLGQGEDSPLHF. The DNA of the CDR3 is TGTGCCAGCAGCCTAGGACAGGGCGAGGACTCACCCCTCCACTTT.

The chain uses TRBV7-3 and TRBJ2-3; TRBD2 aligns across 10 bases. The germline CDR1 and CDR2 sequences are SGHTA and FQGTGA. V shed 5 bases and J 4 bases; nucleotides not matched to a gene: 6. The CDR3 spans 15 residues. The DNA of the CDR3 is TGTGCCAGCAGCCCAAGGACTAGCGGAGCAGATACGCAGTATTTT. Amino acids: CASSPRTSGADTQYF.

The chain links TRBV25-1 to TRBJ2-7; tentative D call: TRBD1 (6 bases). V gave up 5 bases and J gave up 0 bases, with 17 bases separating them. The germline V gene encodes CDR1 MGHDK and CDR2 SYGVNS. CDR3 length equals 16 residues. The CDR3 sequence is CASSPLRDTSSYEQYF. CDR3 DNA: TGTGCCAGCAGTCCCCTTCGGGACACGAGCTCCTACGAGCAGTACTTC.